This T cell receptor beta chain comes out of a study of CD8 T cells in ankylosing spondylitis. The study, taken as a whole, reports: Several highly homologous variants made up a TCR beta motif that seemed to typify ankylosing spondylitis blood.

Libraries of TCR beta came from quantitative 5'-RACE with molecular barcodes. Using its own MiXCR run on the 5' RACE reads, TCRdb lists one record per CDR3 protein. The sample holds a few hundred thousand distinct CDR3 sequences, around 20% seen once. This clonotype was observed a few times. Its antigen remains unidentified. The V gene lost 5 bases and the J gene lost 8 bases, with 6 bases spanning the gap. This CDR3 is built from 11 residues. CDR1 KGHDR and CDR2 SFDVKD come from the germline V gene. The chain combines TRBV24-1 with TRBJ2-4; no clear D gene. The source is a male donor with ankylosing spondylitis or in good health (not recorded which). Sequenced input: blood, either unsorted or a sorted T cell fraction (not recorded which). In nucleotides, the CDR3 is TGTGCCACCAGTGTTGGGGACATTCAGTACTTC. Protein product: CATSVGDIQYF.